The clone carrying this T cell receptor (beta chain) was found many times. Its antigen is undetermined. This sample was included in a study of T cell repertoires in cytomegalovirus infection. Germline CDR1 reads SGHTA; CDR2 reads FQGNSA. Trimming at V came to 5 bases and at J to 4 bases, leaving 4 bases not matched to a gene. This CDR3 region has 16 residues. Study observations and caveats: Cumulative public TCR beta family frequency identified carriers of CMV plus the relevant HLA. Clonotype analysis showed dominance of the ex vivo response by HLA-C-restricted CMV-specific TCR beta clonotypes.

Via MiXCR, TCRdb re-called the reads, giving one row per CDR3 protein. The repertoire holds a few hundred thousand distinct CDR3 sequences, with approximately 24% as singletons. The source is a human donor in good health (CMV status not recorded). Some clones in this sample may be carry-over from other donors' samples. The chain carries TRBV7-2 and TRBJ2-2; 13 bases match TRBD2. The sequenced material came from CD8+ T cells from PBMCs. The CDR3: CASSPGLAGVTGELFF. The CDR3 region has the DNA TGTGCCAGCAGCCCCGGACTAGCGGGGGTCACCGGGGAGCTGTTTTTT.